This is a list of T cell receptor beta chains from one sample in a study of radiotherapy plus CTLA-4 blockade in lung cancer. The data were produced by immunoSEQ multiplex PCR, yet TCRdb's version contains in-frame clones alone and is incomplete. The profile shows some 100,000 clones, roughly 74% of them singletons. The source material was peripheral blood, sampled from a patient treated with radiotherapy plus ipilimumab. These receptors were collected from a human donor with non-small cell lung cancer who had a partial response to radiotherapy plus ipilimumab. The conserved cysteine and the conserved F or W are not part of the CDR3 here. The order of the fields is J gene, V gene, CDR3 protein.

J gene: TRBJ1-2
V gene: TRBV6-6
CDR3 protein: ASSGDRGGYGYT

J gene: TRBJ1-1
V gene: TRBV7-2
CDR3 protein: ASSARTGSNTEAF

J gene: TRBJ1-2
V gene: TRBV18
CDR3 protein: ASSPNMDSYA

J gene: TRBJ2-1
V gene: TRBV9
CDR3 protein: ADRDGVPEHNEQF

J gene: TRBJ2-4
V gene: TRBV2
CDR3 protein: ASSEGASGIAKNIQY

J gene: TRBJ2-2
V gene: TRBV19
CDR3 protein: ASSIDRASGELF

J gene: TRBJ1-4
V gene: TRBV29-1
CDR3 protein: SVVWLGGVEKLF

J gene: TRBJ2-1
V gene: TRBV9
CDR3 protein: ASSSGGGIKGLAMNEQF

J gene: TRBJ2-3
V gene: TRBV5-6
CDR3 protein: ASSPDRGNTDTQY

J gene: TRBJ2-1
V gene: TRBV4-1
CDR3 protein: ASSQTGTSGIHEQF

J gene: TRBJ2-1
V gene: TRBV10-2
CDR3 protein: ASSTAGGVNEQF

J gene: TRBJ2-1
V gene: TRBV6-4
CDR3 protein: ASSGGGTSGSRQF

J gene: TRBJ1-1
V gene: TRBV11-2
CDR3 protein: ASSRSPLLRGTEAF

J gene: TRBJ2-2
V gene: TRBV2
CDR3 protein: ASSWTSGRVGELF

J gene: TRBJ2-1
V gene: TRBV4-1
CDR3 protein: ASSPWALANNEQF

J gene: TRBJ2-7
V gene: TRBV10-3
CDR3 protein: AIKATDFYEQY

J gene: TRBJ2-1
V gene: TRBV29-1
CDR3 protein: SVERDILLYNEQF

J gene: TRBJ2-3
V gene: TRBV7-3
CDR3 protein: ASSLTGASTDTQY

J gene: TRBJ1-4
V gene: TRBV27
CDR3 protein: ASSLSAVLVEKLF

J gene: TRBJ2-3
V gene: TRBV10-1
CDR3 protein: ASSDPGLASGDTQY

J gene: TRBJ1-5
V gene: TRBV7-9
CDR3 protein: ASSLNQNNQPQH

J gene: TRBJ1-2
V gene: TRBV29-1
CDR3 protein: SVERGGYGYT

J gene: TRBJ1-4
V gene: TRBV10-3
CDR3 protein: AISGTGTNEKLF

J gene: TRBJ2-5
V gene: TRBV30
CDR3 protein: AWSRWTSGGETQY

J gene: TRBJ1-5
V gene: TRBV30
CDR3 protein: AWSGETGSNSNQPQH

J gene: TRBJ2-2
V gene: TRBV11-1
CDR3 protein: ASSPRQGGSGELF

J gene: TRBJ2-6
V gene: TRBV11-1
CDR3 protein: ASSLVGSKSGANVLT

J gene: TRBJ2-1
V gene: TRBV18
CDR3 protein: ASSPRLAGGTNEQF

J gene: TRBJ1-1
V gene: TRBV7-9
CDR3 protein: ASSLAIGQGNTEAF

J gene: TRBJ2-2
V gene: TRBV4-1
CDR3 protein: ASSQDRTSGRVNTGELF

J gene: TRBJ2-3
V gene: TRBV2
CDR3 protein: ASSGVLGRTQY

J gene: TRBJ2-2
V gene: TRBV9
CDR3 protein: ASGLETGELF

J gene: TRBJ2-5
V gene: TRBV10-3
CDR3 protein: AISEGLAEGQETQY

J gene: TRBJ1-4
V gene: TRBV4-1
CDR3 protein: ASSQDPLTSNNEKLF

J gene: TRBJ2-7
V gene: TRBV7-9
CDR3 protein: ASTDSAYEQY

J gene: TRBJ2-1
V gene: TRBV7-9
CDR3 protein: ASSVGLANWDEQF

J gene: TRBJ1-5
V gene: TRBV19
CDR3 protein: ASSSGTGFWSNQPQH

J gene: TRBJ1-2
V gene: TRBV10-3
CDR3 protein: AIRQGTANYGYT

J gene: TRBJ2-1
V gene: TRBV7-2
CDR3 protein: ASRQGGNEQF

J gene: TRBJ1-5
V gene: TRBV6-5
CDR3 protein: ASSYTTGAQPQH

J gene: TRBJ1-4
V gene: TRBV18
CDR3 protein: ASSPLGTANEKLF